This is a list of T cell receptor beta chains from one sample in a study of shared clonotypes between healthy human individuals. Sequencing used immunoSEQ multiplex PCR; TCRdb keeps in-frame clones, though not all of them. The sample records approximately 2,000,000 clones, just under 95% being singletons. Sequencing used naive CD4+ T cells from PBMCs. The receptors originated from a man between 18 and 29 years old in good health. Some clones in this sample may be carry-over from other donors' samples. Both conserved end residues are part of each CDR3. The D gene is left open where the match is weak. Some rows mark clone size as missing; the rest say once, few, many or name a class of expanded clone.

CDR3 DNA: TGTGCCAGCAGTGACAGGGGGAGGACTGAAGCTTTCTTT
CDR3 protein: CASSDRGRTEAFF
D gene: TRBD1
clone size: .
V gene: TRBV6-6
CDR3 length: 13
J gene: TRBJ1-1

CDR3 DNA: TGTGCCAGCAGTTTATCTACAGCCCGTCAGCCCCAGCATTTT
CDR3 protein: CASSLSTARQPQHF
D gene: .
clone size: .
V gene: TRBV28
CDR3 length: 14
J gene: TRBJ1-5

CDR3 DNA: TGTGCCAGCAGTCACTACGGGACAGGGGATGAAAAACTGTTTTTT
CDR3 protein: CASSHYGTGDEKLFF
D gene: TRBD1
clone size: .
V gene: TRBV6-6
CDR3 length: 15
J gene: TRBJ1-4

CDR3 DNA: TGTGCCTGGAGCGCGTCGTTCGCCTCTGGGGCCAACGTCCTGACTTTC
CDR3 protein: CAWSASFASGANVLTF
D gene: .
clone size: .
V gene: TRBV30
CDR3 length: 16
J gene: TRBJ2-6

CDR3 DNA: TGTGCCAGCAGCCCAAGCGGACAGGGAGGTTACACCGGGGAGCTGTTTTTT
CDR3 protein: CASSPSGQGGYTGELFF
D gene: TRBD1
clone size: .
V gene: TRBV7-3
CDR3 length: 17
J gene: TRBJ2-2

CDR3 DNA: TGTGCCAGCAGCTCTACAGGCTACGAGCAGTACTTC
CDR3 protein: CASSSTGYEQYF
D gene: .
clone size: .
V gene: TRBV5-4
CDR3 length: 12
J gene: TRBJ2-7

CDR3 DNA: TGTGCCAGCAGTGAGGGGACTAGCCTTGGAGGCACAGATACGCAGTATTTT
CDR3 protein: CASSEGTSLGGTDTQYF
D gene: TRBD2
clone size: .
V gene: TRBV2
CDR3 length: 17
J gene: TRBJ2-3

CDR3 DNA: TGTGCCACCACCCGAGGACAGGGATTCTACGAGCAGTACTTC
CDR3 protein: CATTRGQGFYEQYF
D gene: TRBD1
clone size: .
V gene: TRBV6-1
CDR3 length: 14
J gene: TRBJ2-7

CDR3 DNA: TGTGCCAGCAGTCCAGGGACAGTCGGGTTGAGTGAGCAGTACTTC
CDR3 protein: CASSPGTVGLSEQYF
D gene: TRBD1
clone size: .
V gene: TRBV28
CDR3 length: 15
J gene: TRBJ2-7

CDR3 DNA: TGTGCCAGCAGCGTAGCGGTTGTGACAGATACGCAGTATTTT
CDR3 protein: CASSVAVVTDTQYF
D gene: .
clone size: .
V gene: TRBV9
CDR3 length: 14
J gene: TRBJ2-3

CDR3 DNA: TGTGCCAGTAGTATAGAACTAGCGCTGGAGCAGTACTTC
CDR3 protein: CASSIELALEQYF
D gene: TRBD2
clone size: .
V gene: TRBV19
CDR3 length: 13
J gene: TRBJ2-7

CDR3 DNA: TGTGCCAGCAGTGAAAGGAGGGGGTCTGAGGGGTATGGCTACACCTTC
CDR3 protein: CASSERRGSEGYGYTF
D gene: .
clone size: .
V gene: TRBV2
CDR3 length: 16
J gene: TRBJ1-2

CDR3 DNA: TGTGCCAGCCTGCCTGTATGGACAGCTTACGAGCAGTACTTC
CDR3 protein: CASLPVWTAYEQYF
D gene: .
clone size: .
V gene: TRBV6-5
CDR3 length: 14
J gene: TRBJ2-7

CDR3 DNA: TGTGCCAACTCAGGGTGGGGTGGACAAGGCACTGAAGCTTTCTTT
CDR3 protein: CANSGWGGQGTEAFF
D gene: .
clone size: once
V gene: TRBV6-4
CDR3 length: 15
J gene: TRBJ1-1

CDR3 DNA: TGTGCCAGCAGTGAAGCGGGACTAGCGCCCTACGAGCAGTACTTC
CDR3 protein: CASSEAGLAPYEQYF
D gene: TRBD2
clone size: .
V gene: TRBV6-1
CDR3 length: 15
J gene: TRBJ2-7

CDR3 DNA: TGTGCCAGCAGACCACGACAGGGAGGCTATGGCTACACCTTC
CDR3 protein: CASRPRQGGYGYTF
D gene: TRBD1
clone size: .
V gene: TRBV6-5
CDR3 length: 14
J gene: TRBJ1-2

CDR3 DNA: TGCGCCAGCAGAGCTTGGGTCCCTTTACAGGGTGAGGCGGGGCGCCGTCTCGAGCAGTACTTC
CDR3 protein: CASRAWVPLQGEAGRRLEQYF
D gene: .
clone size: .
V gene: TRBV5-1
CDR3 length: 21
J gene: TRBJ2-7

CDR3 DNA: TGTGCCAGTAGCCGTGACTCTAACTATGGCTACACCTTC
CDR3 protein: CASSRDSNYGYTF
D gene: .
clone size: once
V gene: TRBV19
CDR3 length: 13
J gene: TRBJ1-2

CDR3 DNA: TGTGCCAGCAGCTTACAGGGGGCCCGGGAGCTGTTTTTT
CDR3 protein: CASSLQGARELFF
D gene: TRBD1
clone size: once
V gene: TRBV5-4
CDR3 length: 13
J gene: TRBJ2-2

CDR3 DNA: TGTGCCTGGGACAGGGATTCACCCCTCCACTTT
CDR3 protein: CAWDRDSPLHF
D gene: TRBD1
clone size: .
V gene: TRBV30
CDR3 length: 11
J gene: TRBJ1-6

CDR3 DNA: TGTGCCAGCTCCCGAGGACAGGCTGACTCTGGAAACACCATATATTTT
CDR3 protein: CASSRGQADSGNTIYF
D gene: TRBD1
clone size: .
V gene: TRBV18
CDR3 length: 16
J gene: TRBJ1-3

CDR3 DNA: TGTGCCAGCAGTGCGGGGACAGGGGTCTACGAGCAGTACTTC
CDR3 protein: CASSAGTGVYEQYF
D gene: TRBD1
clone size: .
V gene: TRBV2
CDR3 length: 14
J gene: TRBJ2-7